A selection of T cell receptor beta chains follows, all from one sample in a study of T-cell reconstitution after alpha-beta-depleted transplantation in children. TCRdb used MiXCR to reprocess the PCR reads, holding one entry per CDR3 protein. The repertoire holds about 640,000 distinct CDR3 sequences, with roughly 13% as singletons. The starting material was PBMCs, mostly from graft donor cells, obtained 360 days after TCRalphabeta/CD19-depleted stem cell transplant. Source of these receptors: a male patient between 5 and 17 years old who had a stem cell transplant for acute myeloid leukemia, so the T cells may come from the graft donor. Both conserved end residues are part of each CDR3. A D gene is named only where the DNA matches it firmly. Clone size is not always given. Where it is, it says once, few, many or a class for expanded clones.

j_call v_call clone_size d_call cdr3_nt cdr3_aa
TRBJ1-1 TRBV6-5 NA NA TGTGCCAGCAGTTACTCGCGGCTCTTGAACACTGAAGCTTTCTTT CASSYSRLLNTEAFF
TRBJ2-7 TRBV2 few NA TGTGCCAGCAGTGAAGACAGACACCTCTACTACGAGCAGTACTTC CASSEDRHLYYEQYF
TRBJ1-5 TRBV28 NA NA TGTGCCAGCAGTGATGGAGAGGCCTTGGGGGGGAGGCAGCCCCAGCATTTT CASSDGEALGGRQPQHF
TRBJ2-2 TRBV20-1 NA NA TGCAGTGCCCGCAGGGACACGAACACCGGGGAGCTGTTTTTT CSARRDTNTGELFF
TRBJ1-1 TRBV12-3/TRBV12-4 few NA TGTGCCAGCAGTTTATCCCATGATGGGACTGAAGCTTTCTTT CASSLSHDGTEAFF
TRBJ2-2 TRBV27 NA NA TGTGCCAGCAGTCGTGACCTCTGGAACACCGGGGAGCTGTTTTTT CASSRDLWNTGELFF
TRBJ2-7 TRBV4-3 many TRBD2 TGCGCCAGCAGCAAAGAAGCGGGAGGGCCCTACGAGCAGTACTTC CASSKEAGGPYEQYF
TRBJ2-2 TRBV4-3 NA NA TGCGCCAGCAGCCAAGATAAAAGGGGGGGACAAACCGGGGAGCTGTTTTTT CASSQDKRGGQTGELFF
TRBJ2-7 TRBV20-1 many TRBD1 TGCAGTGCTAGCCAGGACAGGGGGGTCTCCTACGAGCAGTACTTC CSASQDRGVSYEQYF
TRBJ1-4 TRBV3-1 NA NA TGTGCCAGCGCCCCTAGCCCATCGAGTGAAAAACTGTTTTTT CASAPSPSSEKLFF
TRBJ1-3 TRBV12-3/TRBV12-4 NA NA TGTGCCAGCACCCTGGGAGTGAGCTCTGGAAACACCATATATTTT CASTLGVSSGNTIYF
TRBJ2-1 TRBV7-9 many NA TGTGCCAGCAGCGGGGCGTTGGAAAACTACAATGAGCAGTTCTTC CASSGALENYNEQFF
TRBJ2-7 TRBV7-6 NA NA TGTGCCAGCAGCCCGGACACCGAGACGTACGAGCAGTACTTC CASSPDTETYEQYF
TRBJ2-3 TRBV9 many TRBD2 TGTGCCAGCAGCGTAGGATTAGCGGGGCCTTCCGCTACAGATACGCAGTATTTT CASSVGLAGPSATDTQYF
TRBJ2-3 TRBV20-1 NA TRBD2 TGCAGTGCTATTCAGCGGGAGGAAGGCACAGATACGCAGTATTTT CSAIQREEGTDTQYF
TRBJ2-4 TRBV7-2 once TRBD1 TGTGCCAGCAGCTTAACCGGGACAGGGCTAAACATTCAGTACTTC CASSLTGTGLNIQYF
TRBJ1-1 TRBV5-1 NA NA TGCGCCAGCAGCTTCACAGGTCGCGGGGGGGGCACTGAAGCTTTCTTT CASSFTGRGGGTEAFF
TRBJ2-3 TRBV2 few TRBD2 TGTGCCAGCAGGTCGGGACTAGTTCCAGATACGCAGTATTTT CASRSGLVPDTQYF
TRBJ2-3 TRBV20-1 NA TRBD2 TGCAGTGCTAGACCGGGAGGCCGCACAGATACGCAGTATTTT CSARPGGRTDTQYF
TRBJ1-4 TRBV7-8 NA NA TGTGCCAGCAGCTTAGGGGCCGGGGCAGGGGTTGAAAAACTGTTTTTT CASSLGAGAGVEKLFF
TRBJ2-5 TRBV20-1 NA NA TGCAACACCGAAGGACCGGGCGGGGAGACCCAGTACTTC CNTEGPGGETQYF
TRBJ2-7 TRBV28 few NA TGTGCCAGCAGCCGGCGTCAGTGGGGCTCCTACGAGCAGTACTTC CASSRRQWGSYEQYF
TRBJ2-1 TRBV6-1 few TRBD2 TGTGCCAGCCTGGGTTATAGCGGGAATGAGCAGTTCTTC CASLGYSGNEQFF
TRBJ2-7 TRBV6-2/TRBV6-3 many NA TGTGCCACCAGGGACTTTCCCTACGAGCAGTACTTC CATRDFPYEQYF
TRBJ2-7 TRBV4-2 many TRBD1 TGTGCCAGCAGCCAATCGCTCAGTGACAGGGCCTACGAGCAGTACTTC CASSQSLSDRAYEQYF
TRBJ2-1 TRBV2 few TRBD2 TGTGCCAGCAGTGATACGGGACTAGCGGGAGGTCCTTTAGGCAATGAGCAGTTCTTC CASSDTGLAGGPLGNEQFF
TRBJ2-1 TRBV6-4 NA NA TGTGCCAGCAGTCACCTAGGCGGGGTGGACAATGAGCAGTTCTTC CASSHLGGVDNEQFF
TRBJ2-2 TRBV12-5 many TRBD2 TGTGCTAGTGGTTTGGTATTAGCGGGTGGCACCGGGGAGCTGTTTTTT CASGLVLAGGTGELFF
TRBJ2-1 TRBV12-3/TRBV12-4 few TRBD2 TGTGCCTCTAAAGCGGGAGGGCCGGATGAGCAGTTCTTC CASKAGGPDEQFF
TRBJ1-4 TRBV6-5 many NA TGTGCCAGCAGTTACTCGGGCCAGACTAATGAAAAACTGTTTTTT CASSYSGQTNEKLFF
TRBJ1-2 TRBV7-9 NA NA TGTGCCAGCAGGTTCCCAGCGTTCGGATATGGCTACACCTTC CASRFPAFGYGYTF
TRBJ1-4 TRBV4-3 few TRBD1 TGCGCCAGCAGCCAAGGGACAGGGTTGAGTGAAAAACTGTTTTTT CASSQGTGLSEKLFF
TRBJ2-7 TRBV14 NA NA TGTGCCAGCAGCCCCCAAACAGGGTTAAGGGGCTACGAGCAGTACTTC CASSPQTGLRGYEQYF
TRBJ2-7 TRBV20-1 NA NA TGCAGTGCTCCCCGGGACATCCGCTACGAGCAGTACTTC CSAPRDIRYEQYF
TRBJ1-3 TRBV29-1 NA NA TGCAGCGTTGAATCTCCGCTCTCTGGAAACACCATATATTTT CSVESPLSGNTIYF
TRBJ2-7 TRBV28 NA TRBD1 TGTGCCAGCATGCCGGGACAGGGGAATTACGAGCAGTACTTC CASMPGQGNYEQYF
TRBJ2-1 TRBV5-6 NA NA TGTGCCAGCAGCCCGGAACACTCGGTGACTTATGAGCAGTTCTTC CASSPEHSVTYEQFF